This record concerns one TCR beta chain sequence. Its antigen is not yet known. The input lacks base qualities; no much larger clone sits a single base away. Library preparation was by the immunoSEQ multiplex PCR assay. Sourced from immuneACCESS, this table was stored by TCRdb with only in-frame sequences that have V and J called. A share of the clones is absent; for the studies checked, an unresolved V gene accounts for under half, and the remainder has no known explanation. The table for this sample lists about 40,000 clones; 92% of them were counted only once. The top ten constitute over 10% of the sample. The CDR3, from cysteine to phenylalanine, totals 15 residues. Only the CDR3 part of the read is kept: 45 bases, read in frame from the first base. Trimming takes 6 bases from V and 0 bases from J, and the germline ends sit 13 bases apart. The germline V gene gives CDR1 as MNHEY and CDR2 as SVGAGI.

These data are taken from a study of T cell changes during pregnancy in multiple sclerosis (dated by TCRdb to about 2019). Study-wide context: In women with multiple sclerosis, the researchers looked at how the T cell repertoire shifted as pregnancy progressed.

Sample: CD8+ T cells from peripheral blood mononuclear cells, taken in the first trimester of pregnancy. The TCR was taken from a female donor with multiple sclerosis, enrolled in a pregnancy study. Rearrangement joined TRBV6-5 to TRBJ2-3; perhaps TRBD2 is the D gene, with 6 bases matching. The CDR3 corresponds to CASSVSGSSTDTQYF. The DNA sequence follows: TGTGCCAGCAGCGTTAGCGGATCTAGCACAGATACGCAGTATTTT.